The clone carrying this T cell receptor (beta chain) was seen at least ten times. CDR1 is SNHLY, CDR2 FYNNEI, per germline. There are 15 residues in the CDR3. The germline V and J ends were trimmed by 4 bases and 0 bases, with 11 bases remaining between them. Amplified TCR beta CDR3 regions came from RNA transcripts. The HTBI primer set drove a first-round RT-PCR of the TCR CDR3. TCRdb reanalysed the multiplex PCR reads using MiXCR and keeps one entry per CDR3 protein. The table lists 550,000 to 650,000 distinct CDR3 sequences, roughly 14% of them singletons. This record comes from a study of T cells in Graves' hyperthyroidism and ophthalmopathy.

Sequencing input: blood. This chain links TRBV2 with TRBJ2-3; possibly TRBD2 for D (5 bases). This TCR came from a woman aged 30 to 39 with Graves' hyperthyroidism that later progressed to Graves' ophthalmopathy. The CDR3 is CASSAGLPSTDTQYF. The CDR3, as DNA: TGTGCCAGCAGTGCTGGACTCCCGAGCACAGATACGCAGTATTTT.